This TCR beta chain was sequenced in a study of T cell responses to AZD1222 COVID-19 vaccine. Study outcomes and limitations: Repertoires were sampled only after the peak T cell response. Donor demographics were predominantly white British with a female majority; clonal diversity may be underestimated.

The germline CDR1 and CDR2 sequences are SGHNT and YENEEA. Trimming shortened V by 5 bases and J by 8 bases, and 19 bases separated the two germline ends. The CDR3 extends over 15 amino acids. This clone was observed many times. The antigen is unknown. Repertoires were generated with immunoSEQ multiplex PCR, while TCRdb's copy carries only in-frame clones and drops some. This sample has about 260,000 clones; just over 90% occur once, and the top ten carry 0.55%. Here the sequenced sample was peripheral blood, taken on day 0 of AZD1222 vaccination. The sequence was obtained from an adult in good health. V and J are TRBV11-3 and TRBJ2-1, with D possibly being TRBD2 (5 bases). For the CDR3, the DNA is TGTGCCAGCAGCGAGGGCCGGGCCATTGCCGATGAGCAGTTCTTC. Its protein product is CASSEGRAIADEQFF. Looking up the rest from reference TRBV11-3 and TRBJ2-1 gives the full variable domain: EAGVVQSPRYKIIEKKQPVAFWCNPISGHNTLYWYLQNLGQGPELLIRYENEEAVDDSQLPKDRFSAERLKGVDSTLKIQPAELGDSAVYLCASSEGRAIADEQFFGPGTRLTVL.